The 30 T cell receptor beta chains below were found in one sample sequenced in a study of blood T cell repertoires in COVID-19. Method: immunoSEQ multiplex PCR; TCRdb's copy keeps in-frame clones and lacks some. The table records 150,000 to 200,000 clones, approximately 80% of them present only once. The sequenced sample was PBMCs or T cells enriched from blood (not recorded which). The receptors stem from a man aged 45-65 years who had recovered from COVID-19.

V gene TRBV12-1 combines with J gene TRBJ2-1; the D call TRBD2 from the table was never checked on the DNA. TRBV12-1 is a listed pseudogene. The CDR3 covers 15 residues. In nucleotides, the CDR3 is TGTGCCAGCAGCTTTGAACTAGCCGAGTCAGATGAGCAGTTCTTC. Translated: CASSFELAESDEQFF.

This rearrangement joins TRBV2 to TRBJ1-6, with 7 bases fitting TRBD1. The trim removed 7 bases at V and 8 bases at J, leaving 11 bases unmatched. The CDR3 is made up of 15 amino acids. CDR1 and CDR2 from the germline V gene are SNHLY and FYNNEI. The CDR3 protein is CASNADSQGDSPLHF. In DNA, the CDR3 is TGTGCCAGCAACGCCGACAGCCAGGGGGATTCACCCCTCCACTTT.

V and J are TRBV12-3 or TRBV12-4 and TRBJ2-1; D call uncertain. There are 12 residues in the CDR3. Trimming removed 5 bases from V and 2 bases from J, with 4 bases in between. CDR3 DNA: TGTGCCAGCAGTGAGCCCTACAATGAGCAGTTCTTC. As protein: CASSEPYNEQFF.

The rearrangement uses TRBV6-1 and TRBJ2-4; 7 bases agree with TRBD1. The CDR3 covers 20 residues. V trimming: 0 bases; J trimming: 1 base; junction bases outside the gene matches: 15. Germline values: CDR1 MNHNS, CDR2 SASEGT. The DNA of the CDR3 is TGTGCCAGCAGTGAAGCCCGGGACAGCAGCAGCTTGGGGGCCAAAAACATTCAGTACTTC. It translates to CASSEARDSSSLGAKNIQYF.

CDR3 in amino acids: CASSNGGRGVAYEQYF. The CDR3 coding sequence is TGTGCCAGCAGCAATGGGGGACGGGGGGTCGCCTACGAGCAGTACTTC. J is TRBJ2-7 and V is TRBV2; 7 bases agree with TRBD2. The CDR3 spans 16 residues. Germline assignment: CDR1 SNHLY and CDR2 FYNNEI. Germline trimming cut 6 bases from V and 2 bases from J; bases unmatched to any gene: 13.

This sequence joins TRBV20-1 and TRBJ2-3, with 11 bases matching TRBD2. The V and J ends lost 3 bases and 8 bases, in that order; junction bases with no gene match: 10. The CDR3 is 15 amino acids. Germline CDR1 and CDR2: DFQATT and SNEGSKA (reference sequence). In DNA form, the CDR3 reads TGCAGTGCTAGTGAACTAGCGGGGGCCGAGGGTACGCAGTATTTT. Protein: CSASELAGAEGTQYF.

The chain is built from TRBV9 and TRBJ2-2; D unresolved. Germline V gene sequence: CDR1 SGDLS, CDR2 YYNGEE. Trimming removed 3 bases at V and 8 bases at J, with 8 bases between. There are 12 residues in the CDR3. The CDR3 coding sequence is TGTGCCAGCAGCGGTGTCAGTGGGGAGCTGTTTTTT. Its protein product is CASSGVSGELFF.

This clone has only a few counts. The chain recombines TRBV16 with TRBJ1-5; the D gene is possibly TRBD1 (6 bases). The CDR3 spans 14 residues. In germline, CDR1 is KGHSY, CDR2 FQNENV. Trimming removed 5 bases from V and 5 bases from J, with 13 bases in between. CDR3 nucleotides: TGTGCCAGCAGCGATGACAGGAAAGATCAGCCCCAGCATTTT. It translates to CASSDDRKDQPQHF.

Notes on this clone: At the DNA level, this CDR3 is encoded by other sequences in the same sample as well. V gene TRBV29-1 combines with J gene TRBJ2-5; 8 positions agree with TRBD1. Germline V gene data show CDR1 as SQVTM and CDR2 as ANQGSEA. CDR3 length: 13 amino acids. Trimming took 6 bases from V and 5 from J; bases not matched to a gene: 8. The CDR3 DNA reads TGCAGCGTGAGGACAGGGTTGGGGGAGACCCAGTACTTC. This encodes CSVRTGLGETQYF.

The chain couples TRBV24-1 to TRBJ1-2; D is ambiguous. V shed 5 bases and J shed 0 bases, with 12 bases lying between them. Germline V gives CDR1 KGHDR, CDR2 SFDVKD. The CDR3 spans 15 residues. The CDR3 loop is CATSGGGSSNYGYTF. The CDR3 DNA reads as TGTGCCACCAGTGGGGGAGGCAGTTCTAACTATGGCTACACCTTC.

In DNA, the CDR3 is TGTGCCAGCAGTTCCTTCGGGATTCAGTACTTC. Its protein is CASSSFGIQYF. J is TRBJ2-4 and V is TRBV28; D not certain. The length of the CDR3 is 11 residues. Germline V lookup: CDR1 MDHEN, CDR2 SYDVKM. Trimming took off 4 bases at V and 10 bases at J, with 8 bases between the two ends.

The CDR3 protein is CSAGTDTQYF. CDR3 nucleotides: TGCAGTGCCGGCACAGATACGCAGTATTTT. The V gene is TRBV20-1, the J gene TRBJ2-3; the D is unclear. Per the germline V gene, CDR1 is DFQATT and CDR2 is SNEGSKA (reference sequence). With 6 bases removed from V and 1 base from J, the gap between germline ends came to 2 bases. There are 10 residues in the CDR3.

This chain joins TRBV5-8 and TRBJ1-4, with 7 bases identical to TRBD1. CDR1 SGHTS and CDR2 YDEGEE come from the germline V gene. CDR3 size: 16 residues. Trimming removed 0 bases from V and 1 base from J; junction bases left unmatched: 3. The CDR3 reads CASSLGQGGTNEKLFF. The CDR3 DNA reads TGTGCCAGCAGCTTGGGCCAGGGGGGAACTAATGAAAAACTGTTTTTT. The full variable domain, completed using reference TRBV5-8 and TRBJ1-4, is EAGVTQSPTHLIKTRGQQATLRCSPISGHTSVYWYQQALGLGLQFLLWYDEGEERNRGNFPPRFSGRQFPNYSSELNVNALELEDSALYLCASSLGQGGTNEKLFFGSGTQLSVL.

The chain uses TRBV7-3 and TRBJ2-2, with TRBD2 identical over 8 bases. The V gene end was trimmed by 1 base and the J gene end by 9 bases; junction bases not matched to a gene: 13. Germline loops: CDR1 SGHTA, CDR2 FQGTGA. The CDR3 contains 17 residues. CDR3 coding DNA: TGTGCCAGCAGCTTAAGGGGCCCAGCGGGGGACCACCGGGAGCTGTTTTTT. The encoded protein is CASSLRGPAGDHRELFF.

V is TRBV2 and J is TRBJ1-2, with 8 bases matching TRBD1. The trim removed 4 bases at V and 3 bases at J, leaving 10 bases unmatched. Per germline, CDR1 SNHLY and CDR2 FYNNEI. The CDR3 has 16 residues. The CDR3 DNA reads TGTGCCAGCAGTGGAAGTTCACAGGGGGGGCACTATGGCTACACCTTC. Translated, it gives CASSGSSQGGHYGYTF. Looking up the rest from reference TRBV2 and TRBJ1-2 gives the full variable domain: EPEVTQTPSHQVTQMGQEVILRCVPISNHLYFYWYRQILGQKVEFLVSFYNNEISEKSEIFDDQFSVERPDGSNFTLKIRSTKLEDSAMYFCASSGSSQGGHYGYTFGSGTRLTVV.

V gene TRBV20-1 combines with J gene TRBJ1-2; a weak D match, TRBD1 (5 bases). The germline CDR1 and CDR2 sequences are DFQATT and SNEGSKA (reference sequence). The CDR3 spans 15 residues. V lost 3 bases to trimming and J lost 6 bases, with 20 bases between them. The CDR3 DNA reads TGCAGTGCTAGTCTACAGGCGGCAAGTACCCATGGCTACACCTTC. Translated: CSASLQAASTHGYTF.

The rearrangement links TRBV6-2 or TRBV6-3 to TRBJ1-4; no firm D call. CDR1 MNHEY and CDR2 SVGEGT come from the germline V gene. The CDR3 length is 16 residues. Trimming left V 0 bases short and J 5 bases short, with 13 bases between. CDR3 DNA sequence: TGTGCCAGCAGTTACTCAGCTCCGGGAAGAAATGAAAAACTGTTTTTT. Translated: CASSYSAPGRNEKLFF.

The CDR3 coding sequence is TGTGCCAGCAGTTCTAGCGGAGCGAACACCGGGGAGCTGTTTTTT. Amino acids: CASSSSGANTGELFF. The rearrangement uses TRBV2 and TRBJ2-2, with 7 bases that match TRBD2. The germline gives CDR1 SNHLY, CDR2 FYNNEI. This CDR3 region has 15 residues. The junction had 3 bases not matched to a gene; V was cut back by 5 bases and J by 0 bases. The full variable domain, completed using reference TRBV2 and TRBJ2-2, is EPEVTQTPSHQVTQMGQEVILRCVPISNHLYFYWYRQILGQKVEFLVSFYNNEISEKSEIFDDQFSVERPDGSNFTLKIRSTKLEDSAMYFCASSSSGANTGELFFGEGSRLTVL.

This chain links TRBV7-2 with TRBJ2-1; TRBD2 matches at 14 bases. Germline trimming cut 5 bases from V and 15 bases from J; bases unmatched to any gene: 12. The CDR3 contains 15 residues. Germline lookup yields CDR1 SGHTA and CDR2 FQGNSA. CDR3 nucleotide sequence: TGTGCCAGCAGCCCCGACTCGACTAGCGGGGGGGCCGGGTTCTTC. This sequence encodes CASSPDSTSGGAGFF.

The genes are TRBV11-2 and TRBJ2-2; a possible D gene is TRBD1 (6 bases). The CDR3 is made up of 14 amino acids. The germline CDR1 and CDR2 sequences are SGHAT and FQNNGV. The V end was cut by 6 bases, the J end by 7 bases, with 15 bases between. The CDR3 nucleotides read TGTGCCAGCAGTTCCTCAGGGGTCGACGGGGAGCTGTTTTTT. Translated: CASSSSGVDGELFF.

This chain uses TRBV5-1 with TRBJ2-3; a possible D gene is TRBD1 (5 bases). CDR1 and CDR2 from the germline V gene are SGHRS and YFSETQ. V lost 5 bases, J lost 2 bases, and 12 bases lay in between. The CDR3 consists of 14 residues. The CDR3 here is CASRQTAPTDTQYF. CDR3 coding DNA: TGCGCCAGCAGACAGACAGCCCCCACAGATACGCAGTATTTT.

This sequence joins TRBV5-1 and TRBJ1-1, with TRBD1 matching 7 bases. The germline V gene has CDR1 SGHRS and CDR2 YFSETQ. V shed 0 bases and J 5 bases; nucleotides not matched to a gene: 7. CDR3 length: 15 amino acids. The CDR3 region is CASSLETGVGTEAFF. CDR3 bases: TGCGCCAGCAGCTTGGAAACAGGGGTGGGGACTGAAGCTTTCTTT.

The chain has TRBV11-2 and TRBJ2-7; D is unresolved. The CDR3 runs to 15 residues. The germline V and J ends were trimmed by 2 bases and 0 bases, with 11 bases remaining between them. The germline V gene encodes CDR1 SGHAT and CDR2 FQNNGV. This CDR3 is CASSLIDTRSYEQYF. CDR3 nucleotides: TGTGCCAGCAGCTTAATCGACACCCGCTCCTACGAGCAGTACTTC.

The rearrangement uses TRBV5-1 and TRBJ2-3; TRBD1 agrees at 7 bases. Trimming at V came to 4 bases and at J to 0 bases, leaving 5 bases not matched to a gene. CDR1 and CDR2 (germline): SGHRS, YFSETQ. The CDR3 contains 15 residues. CDR3 nucleotide sequence: TGCGCCAGCAGCCCTGGGACAGTCAGCACAGATACGCAGTATTTT. This encodes CASSPGTVSTDTQYF. Full variable domain (rest looked up from reference TRBV5-1 and TRBJ2-3): KAGVTQTPRYLIKTRGQQVTLSCSPISGHRSVSWYQQTPGQGLQFLFEYFSETQRNKGNFPGRFSGRQFSNSRSEMNVSTLELGDSALYLCASSPGTVSTDTQYFGPGTRLTVL.

Notes on this clone: Relative to the germline gene, one junction end is altered; a read error may explain this. The chain carries TRBV28 and TRBJ1-1; 7 bases fit TRBD1. The CDR3 runs to 11 residues. Germline CDR1 and CDR2: MDHEN and SYDVKM. The CDR3 protein is CASILQGTAFF. CDR3 sequence (DNA): TGTGCCAGCATTTTACAGGGGACGGCTTTCTTT. Combining the CDR3 with reference TRBV28 and TRBJ1-1 gives the whole variable domain DVKVTQSSRYLVKRTGEKVFLECVQDMDHENMFWYRQDPGLGLRLIYFSYDVKMKEKGDIPEGYSVSREKKERFSLILESASTNQTSMYLCASILQGTAFFGQGTRLTVV.

The CDR3 sequence: CASSLQPRQGSIYGYTF. The CDR3 bases are TGTGCCAGCAGTTTACAGCCTAGACAGGGTAGTATCTATGGCTACACCTTC. This rearrangement joins TRBV27 to TRBJ1-2; 7 nucleotides align to TRBD1. This CDR3 region has 17 residues. Per germline, CDR1 MNHEY and CDR2 SMNVEV (reference sequence). The V segment lost 2 bases and the J segment 4 bases; nucleotides outside the gene matches: 13.

J is TRBJ2-7 and V is TRBV28; D is perhaps TRBD2 (5 bases). The CDR3 is 15 residues long. Germline-derived CDR1 and CDR2 are MDHEN and SYDVKM. V shed 5 bases and J shed 3 bases, with 17 bases lying between them. For the CDR3, the DNA is TGTGCCAGCAGTAACCCGGGATCGGACCACTACGAGCAGTACTTC. It codes for CASSNPGSDHYEQYF.

The CDR3 DNA reads as TGTGCCAGCAGCTTCAAGGGGTCGGGCGAGCAGTACTTC. It codes for CASSFKGSGEQYF. The gene calls are TRBV7-9 and TRBJ2-7; possible D gene TRBD1, 5 bases. Germline CDR1 and CDR2: SEHNR and FQNEAQ (reference sequence). CDR3 length: 13 amino acids. Trimming removed 3 bases at V and 6 bases at J, with 12 bases between. The whole variable domain, filled in from reference TRBV7-9 and TRBJ2-7, reads DTGVSQNPRHKITKRGQNVTFRCDPISEHNRLYWYRQTLGQGPEFLTYFQNEAQLEKSRLLSDRFSAERPKGSFSTLEIQRTEQGDSAMYLCASSFKGSGEQYFGPGTRLTVT.

The chain recombines TRBV5-1 with TRBJ2-7, with 8 bases identical to TRBD1. Per germline, CDR1 SGHRS and CDR2 YFSETQ. Trimming cost V 6 bases and J 6 bases; bases outside gene matches: 14. The CDR3 runs 15 residues. This chain's CDR3 is CASTSGGGQVGEQYF. In DNA form, the CDR3 reads TGCGCCAGCACCTCAGGGGGCGGACAGGTGGGCGAGCAGTACTTC.

This chain uses TRBV15 with TRBJ2-2; 9 bases match TRBD1. Trimming at V came to 3 bases and at J to 3 bases, leaving 5 bases not matched to a gene. Germline lookup yields CDR1 LNHNV and CDR2 YYDKDF (reference sequence). This CDR3 has 16 amino acids. The CDR3 region has the DNA TGTGCCACCAGCAGGTGGGGACAGGGAGACACCGGGGAGCTGTTTTTT. This gives the protein CATSRWGQGDTGELFF.